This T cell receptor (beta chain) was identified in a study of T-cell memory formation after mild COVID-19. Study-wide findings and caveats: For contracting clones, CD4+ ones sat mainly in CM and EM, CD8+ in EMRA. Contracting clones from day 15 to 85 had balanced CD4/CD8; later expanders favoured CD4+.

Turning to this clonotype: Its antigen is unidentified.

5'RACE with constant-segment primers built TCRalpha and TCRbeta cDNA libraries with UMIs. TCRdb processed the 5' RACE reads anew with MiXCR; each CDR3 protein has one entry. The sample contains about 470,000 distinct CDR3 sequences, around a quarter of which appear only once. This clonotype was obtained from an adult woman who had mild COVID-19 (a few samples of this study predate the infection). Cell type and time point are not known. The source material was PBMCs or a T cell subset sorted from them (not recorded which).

In DNA, the CDR3 is TGTGCCAGCAGCCTGGGACTAGCGCCCGACCATACGCAGTATTTT. Residues: CASSLGLAPDHTQYF. The chain employs TRBV7-9 and TRBJ2-3; 10 bases line up with TRBD2. The V segment lost 5 bases and the J segment 7 bases; nucleotides outside the gene matches: 9. The germline CDR1 and CDR2 sequences are SEHNR and FQNEAQ (reference sequence). This CDR3 region has 15 residues.